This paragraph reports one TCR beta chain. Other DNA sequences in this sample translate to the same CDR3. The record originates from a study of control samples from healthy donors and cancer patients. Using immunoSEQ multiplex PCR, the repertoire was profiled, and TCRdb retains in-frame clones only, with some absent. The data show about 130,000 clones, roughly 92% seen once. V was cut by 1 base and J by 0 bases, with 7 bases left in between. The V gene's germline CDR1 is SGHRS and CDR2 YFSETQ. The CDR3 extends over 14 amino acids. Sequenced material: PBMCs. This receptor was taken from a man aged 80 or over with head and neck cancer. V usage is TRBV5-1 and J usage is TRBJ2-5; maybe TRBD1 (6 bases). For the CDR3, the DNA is TGCGCCAGCAGCTTGAGGACAGACCAAGAGACCCAGTACTTC. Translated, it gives CASSLRTDQETQYF.